The T cell receptor (beta chain) under discussion was sequenced for a study of T cell repertoires in cytomegalovirus infection. About the study: The public TCR beta signatures pointed to both CMV infection and matching HLA type. Study results and caveats: HLA-C-restricted, CMV-specific TCR beta clonotypes were dominant ex vivo. Cumulative public TCR beta family frequency identified CMV carriers with the relevant HLA.

Via MiXCR, TCRdb re-called the reads, giving one row per CDR3 protein. The sample yields around 440,000 distinct CDR3 sequences, about 11% seen once. The sample holds many counts of this clonotype. The antigen remains undetermined. The clonotype comes from a human donor in good health (CMV status not recorded). Some clones in this sample may be carry-over from other donors' samples. The sample comprised PBMCs.

The CDR3 DNA follows: TGTGCCAGTATTTGGAAACAGTGGGCTTTCTTT. Protein: CASIWKQWAFF. The chain joins TRBV19 to TRBJ1-1; D gene uncertain. The V end lost 7 bases, the J end lost 11 bases, and 14 bases lay between the germline ends. Germline values: CDR1 LNHDA, CDR2 SQIVND (reference sequence). CDR3 size: 11 residues.